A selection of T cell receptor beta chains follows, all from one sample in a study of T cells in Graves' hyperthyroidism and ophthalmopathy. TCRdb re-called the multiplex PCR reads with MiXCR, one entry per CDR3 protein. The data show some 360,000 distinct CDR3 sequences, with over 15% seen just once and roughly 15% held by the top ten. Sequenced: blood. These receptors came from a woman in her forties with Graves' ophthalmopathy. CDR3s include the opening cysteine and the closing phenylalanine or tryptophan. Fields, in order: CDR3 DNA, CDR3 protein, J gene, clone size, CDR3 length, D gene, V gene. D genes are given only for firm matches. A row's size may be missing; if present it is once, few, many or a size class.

CDR3 DNA: TGTGCCGGGAAAACTCAGGGGCGAGAGTCACCCCTCCACTTT; CDR3 protein: CAGKTQGRESPLHF; J gene: TRBJ1-6; clone size: many; CDR3 length: 14; D gene: NA; V gene: TRBV30
CDR3 DNA: TGTGCCAGCAGCCCCGGATCGGGGACAGGGGTAGGGGGCTACACCTTC; CDR3 protein: CASSPGSGTGVGGYTF; J gene: TRBJ1-2; clone size: many; CDR3 length: 16; D gene: TRBD1; V gene: TRBV11-1
CDR3 DNA: NA; CDR3 protein: CASSNIVGRTPGSCFF; J gene: TRBJ2-2; clone size: many; CDR3 length: 16; D gene: NA; V gene: TRBV11-2
CDR3 DNA: TGTGCCAGCAGGCCTGGACAGAGAAATCAGCCCCAGCATTTT; CDR3 protein: CASRPGQRNQPQHF; J gene: TRBJ1-5; clone size: many; CDR3 length: 14; D gene: NA; V gene: TRBV6-5
CDR3 DNA: TGTGCCAGCAGTTTAGATGCCCCCACGGCCGGCTACACCTTC; CDR3 protein: CASSLDAPTAGYTF; J gene: TRBJ1-2; clone size: many; CDR3 length: 14; D gene: NA; V gene: TRBV28
CDR3 DNA: TGCGCCAGCAGCTTGTTCTCCCTAGGGAACACCGGGGAGCTGTTTTTT; CDR3 protein: CASSLFSLGNTGELFF; J gene: TRBJ2-2; clone size: many; CDR3 length: 16; D gene: NA; V gene: TRBV5-1
CDR3 DNA: TGTGCCAGCAGCTTCAACTTACGGGACAGTCCGACCGGGGAGCTGTTTTTT; CDR3 protein: CASSFNLRDSPTGELFF; J gene: TRBJ2-2; clone size: many; CDR3 length: 17; D gene: TRBD1; V gene: TRBV5-4
CDR3 DNA: TGTGCCAGCAGCTTCTTATCGGCTCCCGTGGACACTCAGTACTTC; CDR3 protein: CASSFLSAPVDTQYF; J gene: TRBJ2-4; clone size: NA; CDR3 length: 15; D gene: NA; V gene: TRBV7-9
CDR3 DNA: TGTGCCAGCAGTTTTTTTGCGGGAGAGAGCGGCTACGAGCAGTACTTC; CDR3 protein: CASSFFAGESGYEQYF; J gene: TRBJ2-7; clone size: many; CDR3 length: 16; D gene: TRBD2; V gene: TRBV12-3/TRBV12-4
CDR3 DNA: TGCAGTGCCAGAAAGGACTCCGAGGGGGTTTACGAGCAGTACTTC; CDR3 protein: CSARKDSEGVYEQYF; J gene: TRBJ2-7; clone size: many; CDR3 length: 15; D gene: NA; V gene: TRBV20-1
CDR3 DNA: TGCGCCAGCAGCCCCACTATGGGGGGCAATCAGCCCCAGCATTTT; CDR3 protein: CASSPTMGGNQPQHF; J gene: TRBJ1-5; clone size: many; CDR3 length: 15; D gene: NA; V gene: TRBV5-1
CDR3 DNA: TGTGCCAGCAGACCCCCTGCGGGAGGCCGAAGCGGGGAGCTGTTTTTT; CDR3 protein: CASRPPAGGRSGELFF; J gene: TRBJ2-2; clone size: many; CDR3 length: 16; D gene: TRBD2; V gene: TRBV28